This T cell receptor beta chain was profiled in a study of T cells in Graves' hyperthyroidism and ophthalmopathy. The CDR3 is made up of 11 amino acids. The V and J ends lost 3 bases and 6 bases, in that order; junction bases with no gene match: 2. CDR1 is DFQATT and CDR2 is SNEGSKA in the germline V gene (reference sequence). This clonotype was recorded many times. Its antigen remains unknown. Study outcomes and limitations: A 13 V-J model separated ophthalmopathy from stable hyperthyroidism.

RNA transcripts gave rise to amplified TCR beta CDR3 regions. The HTBI set primed first-round TCR CDR3 RT-PCR. TCRdb independently ran MiXCR on the multiplex PCR reads; one entry per CDR3 protein. The sample shows approximately 270,000 distinct CDR3 sequences, just over 14% of them seen only once. Sequencing was carried out using blood. The V gene is TRBV20-1, the J gene TRBJ2-7; 7 bases are a match to TRBD1. This clonotype was obtained from a woman in her forties with Graves' hyperthyroidism that later progressed to Graves' ophthalmopathy. DNA of the CDR3: TGCAGTGCTAGCCCAGGGGGCGAGCAGTACTTC. It codes for CSASPGGEQYF.